This TCR beta chain emerged from a study of T cells after yellow fever vaccination. TCRdb reanalysed the 5' RACE reads using MiXCR and keeps one entry per CDR3 protein. The profile shows about 220,000 distinct CDR3 sequences, more than 6.5% of them singletons. CDR1 is DFQATT, CDR2 SNEGSKA, per germline (reference sequence). Trimming at V came to 5 bases and at J to 0 bases, leaving 11 bases not matched to a gene. The CDR3 is 17 amino acids. This TCR came from a man aged 25-40 years who received the YFV17D yellow fever vaccine. The J gene is TRBJ2-3, the V gene TRBV20-1, with 10 positions matching TRBD2. The material was CD4+ T cells sorted from PBMCs, obtained on the day of the yellow fever booster vaccination. The CDR3 spells CSAFIAGGAASTDTQYF. The CDR3 region has the DNA TGCAGTGCTTTCATAGCGGGAGGCGCGGCTAGCACAGATACGCAGTATTTT.